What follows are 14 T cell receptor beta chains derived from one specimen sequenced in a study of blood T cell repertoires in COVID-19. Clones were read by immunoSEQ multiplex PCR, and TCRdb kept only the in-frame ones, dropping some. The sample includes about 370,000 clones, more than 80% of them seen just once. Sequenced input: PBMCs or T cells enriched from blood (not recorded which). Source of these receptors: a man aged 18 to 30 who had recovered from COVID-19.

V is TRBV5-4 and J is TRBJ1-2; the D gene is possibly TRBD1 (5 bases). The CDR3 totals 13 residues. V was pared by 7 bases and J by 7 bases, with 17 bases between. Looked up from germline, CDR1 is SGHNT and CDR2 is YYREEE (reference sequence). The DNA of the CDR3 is TGTGCCAGCGACTGGGAAGGGGATGGTGGCTACACCTTC. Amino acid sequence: CASDWEGDGGYTF.

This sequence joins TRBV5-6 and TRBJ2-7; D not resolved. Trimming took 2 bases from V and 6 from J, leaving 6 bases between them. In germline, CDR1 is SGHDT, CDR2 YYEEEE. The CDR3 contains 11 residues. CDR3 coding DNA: TGTGCCAGCAGCTTACAATCCGAGCAGTACTTC. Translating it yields CASSLQSEQYF.

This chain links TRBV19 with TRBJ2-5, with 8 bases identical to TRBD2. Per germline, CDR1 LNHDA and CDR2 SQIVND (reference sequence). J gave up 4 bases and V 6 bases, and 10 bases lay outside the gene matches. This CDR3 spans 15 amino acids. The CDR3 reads CASRISGTRGETQYF. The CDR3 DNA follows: TGTGCCAGTAGGATTAGCGGGACGAGGGGAGAGACCCAGTACTTC.

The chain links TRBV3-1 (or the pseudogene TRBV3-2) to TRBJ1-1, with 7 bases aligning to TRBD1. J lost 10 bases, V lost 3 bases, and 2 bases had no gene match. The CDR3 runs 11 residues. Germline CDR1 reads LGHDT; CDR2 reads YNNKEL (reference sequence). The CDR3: CASSQTGRAFF. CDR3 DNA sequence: TGTGCCAGCAGCCAGACAGGGAGAGCTTTCTTT.

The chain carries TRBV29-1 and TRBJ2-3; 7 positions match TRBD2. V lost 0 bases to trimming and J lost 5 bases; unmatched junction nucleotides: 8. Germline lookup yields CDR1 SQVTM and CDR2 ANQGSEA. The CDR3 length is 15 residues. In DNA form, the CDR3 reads TGCAGCGTTGAAGATTCGGGGGGAGTAGTAGATACGCAGTATTTT. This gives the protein CSVEDSGGVVDTQYF.

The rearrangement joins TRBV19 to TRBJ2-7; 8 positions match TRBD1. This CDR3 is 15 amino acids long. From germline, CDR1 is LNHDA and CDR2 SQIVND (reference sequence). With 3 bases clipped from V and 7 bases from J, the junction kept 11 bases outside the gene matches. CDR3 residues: CASSIGQGLSSEQYF. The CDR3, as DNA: TGTGCCAGTAGTATTGGACAGGGCTTGTCGTCGGAGCAGTACTTC.

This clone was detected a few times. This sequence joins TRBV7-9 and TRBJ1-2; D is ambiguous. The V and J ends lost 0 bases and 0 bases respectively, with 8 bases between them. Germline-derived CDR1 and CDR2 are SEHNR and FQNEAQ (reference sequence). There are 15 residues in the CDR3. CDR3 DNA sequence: TGTGCCAGCAGCTTAGCGAATCTAGCTAACTATGGCTACACCTTC. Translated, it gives CASSLANLANYGYTF.

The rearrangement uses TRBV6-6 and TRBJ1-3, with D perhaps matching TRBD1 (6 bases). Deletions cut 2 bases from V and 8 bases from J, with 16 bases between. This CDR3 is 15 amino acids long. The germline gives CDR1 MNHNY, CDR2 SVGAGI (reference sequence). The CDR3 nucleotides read TGTGCCAGCAGTTACCCCACGGCAGGGGCGGACACCATATATTTT. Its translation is CASSYPTAGADTIYF.

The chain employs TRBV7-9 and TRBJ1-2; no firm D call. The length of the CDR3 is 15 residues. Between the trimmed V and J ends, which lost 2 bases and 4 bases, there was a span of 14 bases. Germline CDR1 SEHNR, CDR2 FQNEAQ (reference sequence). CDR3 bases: TGTGCCAGCAGCTTACAGCGGGGATCCTCCTATGGCTACACCTTC. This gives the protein CASSLQRGSSYGYTF.

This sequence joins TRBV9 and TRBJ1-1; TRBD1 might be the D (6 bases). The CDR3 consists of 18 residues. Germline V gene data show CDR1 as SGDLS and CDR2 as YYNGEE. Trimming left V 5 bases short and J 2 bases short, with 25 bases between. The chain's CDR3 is CASSVVPGTEGVNTEAFF. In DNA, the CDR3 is TGTGCCAGCAGTGTTGTTCCCGGGACCGAGGGGGTTAACACTGAAGCTTTCTTT.

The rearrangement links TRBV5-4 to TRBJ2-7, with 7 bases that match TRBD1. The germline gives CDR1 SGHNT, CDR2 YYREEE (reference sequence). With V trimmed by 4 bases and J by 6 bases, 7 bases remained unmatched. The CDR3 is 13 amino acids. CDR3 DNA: TGTGCCAGCAGCGGAAACAGGGGTGGCGAGCAGTACTTC. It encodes CASSGNRGGEQYF.

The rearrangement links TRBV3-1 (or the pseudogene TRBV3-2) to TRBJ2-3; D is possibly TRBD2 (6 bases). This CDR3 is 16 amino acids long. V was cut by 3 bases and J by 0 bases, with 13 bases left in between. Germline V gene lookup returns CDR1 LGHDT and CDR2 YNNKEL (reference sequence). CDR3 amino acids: CASSHSGPRSTDTQYF. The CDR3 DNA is TGTGCCAGCAGCCATAGCGGCCCCAGAAGCACAGATACGCAGTATTTT.

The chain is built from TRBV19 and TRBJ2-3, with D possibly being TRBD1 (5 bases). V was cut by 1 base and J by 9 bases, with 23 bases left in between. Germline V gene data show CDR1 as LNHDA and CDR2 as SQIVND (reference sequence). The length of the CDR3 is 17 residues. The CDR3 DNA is TGTGCCAGTAGTATAGGGGGCGGAGCTAGTCTCCGGAGCACGCAGTATTTT. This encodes CASSIGGGASLRSTQYF.

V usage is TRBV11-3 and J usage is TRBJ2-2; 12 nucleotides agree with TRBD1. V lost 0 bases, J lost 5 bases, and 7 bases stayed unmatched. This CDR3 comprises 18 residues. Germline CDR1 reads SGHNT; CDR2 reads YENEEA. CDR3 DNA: TGTGCCAGCAGCTTAGATAAAACGGGACAGGGGGCAACCGGGGAGCTGTTTTTT. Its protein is CASSLDKTGQGATGELFF.